Listed here is a single T cell receptor beta chain. Germline V gene lookup returns CDR1 MGHDK and CDR2 SYGVNS. V shed 5 bases and J 0 bases; nucleotides not matched to a gene: 7. The CDR3 totals 15 residues. Assay used: immunoSEQ multiplex PCR; TCRdb lists only in-frame clones, some missing. The sample lists about 580,000 clones; 95% to 98% were seen once. The record originates from a study of shared clonotypes between healthy human individuals. On the study more broadly: CD8 memory received one plate per donor, CD8 naive two, CD4 memory three and CD4 naive three.

Naive-designated CD8 cells lacked CD45RO, were positively enriched for CCR7, and omitted terminally differentiated effector memory CD45RA+ cells. This receptor was taken from a young man in good health. Specimen: naive CD8+ T cells sorted from blood. V gene TRBV25-1 combines with J gene TRBJ2-7, with 7 bases lining up with TRBD1. In DNA, the CDR3 is TGTGCCAGCAGTAGGTACCGGGACAGCTCCTACGAGCAGTACTTC. Translation gives CASSRYRDSSYEQYF.